The next 29 T cell receptor beta chains were all read from a single sample in a study of early T cells in non-severe SARS-CoV-2 infection. From the 5' RACE reads, TCRdb called clonotypes with MiXCR, one entry per CDR3 protein. The sample consists of tens of thousands of distinct CDR3 sequences, about 9.1% of them appearing once. Input material: whole blood. All receptors come from an adult who was a healthcare worker with PCR-confirmed SARS-CoV-2 infection or an uninfected control (not recorded which).

This chain uses TRBV7-2 with TRBJ2-2, with 9 nucleotides matching TRBD1. In germline, CDR1 is SGHTA, CDR2 FQGNSA. CDR3 size: 17 residues. V shed 4 bases, J shed 4 bases, and the junction held 10 bases outside the gene matches. The CDR3 nucleotides are TGTGCCAGCAGCTGGCCGGGGACAGGGTCAGGCACCGGGGAGCTGTTTTTT. The encoded protein is CASSWPGTGSGTGELFF.

This clonotype turned up a few times. V is TRBV29-1 and J is TRBJ2-1; 7 bases match TRBD1. Per germline, CDR1 SQVTM and CDR2 ANQGSEA. There are 15 residues in the CDR3. V dropped 2 bases and J dropped 4; count of bases not matched to a gene: 8. The DNA of the CDR3 is TGCAGCGTTGAACAACAGGGGCGACGGTACAATGAGCAGTTCTTC. Translation: CSVEQQGRRYNEQFF.

This clonotype was seen a few times. The rearrangement joins TRBV27 to TRBJ2-7; no clear D gene. The V and J ends lost 6 bases and 4 bases respectively, with 16 bases between them. The CDR3 extends over 14 amino acids. CDR1 is MNHEY and CDR2 is SMNVEV in the germline V gene (reference sequence). DNA of the CDR3: TGTGCCAGCAGCCTTAGTAGGGCCGGGTACGAGCAGTACTTC. The encoded protein is CASSLSRAGYEQYF.

This clonotype was picked up many times. This chain connects TRBV29-1 to TRBJ2-5; 9 positions agree with TRBD1. CDR1 and CDR2 (germline): SQVTM, ANQGSEA. There are 13 residues in the CDR3. Trimming at V came to 4 bases and at J to 4 bases, leaving 4 bases not matched to a gene. The CDR3 DNA reads TGCAGCGTTGGGAACAGGGGGCTAGAGACCCAGTACTTC. This codes for CSVGNRGLETQYF.

This clonotype was detected many times. The chain recombines TRBV5-6 with TRBJ2-5, with 8 bases that match TRBD2. J lost 1 base, V lost 2 bases, and 4 bases had no gene match. Germline values: CDR1 SGHDT, CDR2 YYEEEE. The CDR3 runs to 15 residues. The CDR3 sequence is CASSLAGAPQETQYF. The DNA of the CDR3 is TGTGCCAGCAGCTTAGCGGGAGCCCCCCAAGAGACCCAGTACTTC.

This clonotype was recorded at least ten times. The gene calls are TRBV7-9 and TRBJ2-5; D remains unclear. Germline CDR1 reads SEHNR; CDR2 reads FQNEAQ (reference sequence). V dropped 6 bases and J dropped 0 bases, with 8 bases sitting between them. This CDR3 is 13 amino acids long. The CDR3 is CASSSGHQETQYF. The CDR3, as DNA: TGTGCCAGCAGTTCCGGACACCAAGAGACCCAGTACTTC.

This clonotype showed up many times. This chain uses TRBV29-1 with TRBJ2-3; D possibly corresponds to TRBD2 (6 bases). The CDR3 covers 12 residues. V dropped 7 bases and J dropped 7 bases, with 15 bases sitting between them. Germline lookup yields CDR1 SQVTM and CDR2 ANQGSEA. CDR3 in amino acids: CSGRDFGYTQYF. CDR3 coding DNA: TGCAGCGGCCGGGACTTCGGGTATACGCAGTATTTT.

This clonotype was picked up many times. This chain joins TRBV7-9 and TRBJ2-1; no definite D call. The germline V gene encodes CDR1 SEHNR and CDR2 FQNEAQ (reference sequence). The CDR3 loop spans 15 amino acids. V lost 1 base to trimming and J lost 2 bases, with 9 bases between them. CDR3 nucleotides: TGTGCCAGCAGCTTAGGGATAAACCCCTACAATGAGCAGTTCTTC. This encodes CASSLGINPYNEQFF.

This clonotype came up many times. The rearrangement links TRBV3-1 to TRBJ2-2; TRBD1 might be the D (7 bases). CDR3 length: 15 amino acids. CDR1 is LGHDT and CDR2 is YNNKEL in the germline V gene (reference sequence). V lost 4 bases, J lost 5 bases, and 14 bases lay in between. The DNA for the CDR3 is TGTGCCAGCAGCCTATCAGGGGGGCGAACCGGGGAGCTGTTTTTT. Translating it yields CASSLSGGRTGELFF.

This clonotype was counted at least ten times. V gene TRBV3-1 combines with J gene TRBJ1-6; the D is unclear. V gave up 3 bases and J gave up 5 bases, with 8 bases separating them. The CDR3 runs to 14 residues. CDR1 LGHDT and CDR2 YNNKEL come from the germline V gene (reference sequence). The CDR3 bases are TGTGCCAGCAGCCATGCCAGCAATAATTCACCCCTCCACTTT. Translation gives CASSHASNNSPLHF.

The J gene is TRBJ2-1, the V gene TRBV20-1; D perhaps matches TRBD2 (5 bases). The CDR3 length is 14 residues. V was trimmed by 2 bases and J by 2 bases, leaving 10 bases between them. Germline assignment: CDR1 DFQATT and CDR2 SNEGSKA (reference sequence). CDR3 protein: CSARTSPTYNEQFF. CDR3 bases: TGCAGTGCTAGAACTAGTCCTACCTACAATGAGCAGTTCTTC.

This clonotype has a count of ten or more. The chain has TRBV7-9 and TRBJ1-6; TRBD1 is a possible D gene (6 bases). The V end was cut by 8 bases, the J end by 10 bases, with 24 bases between. Germline V gives CDR1 SEHNR, CDR2 FQNEAQ (reference sequence). This CDR3 comprises 16 residues. The CDR3 loop is CASHSLYETGRSPLHF. The CDR3 DNA reads as TGTGCCAGCCACAGCTTATATGAAACAGGGCGATCACCCCTCCACTTT.

This clonotype came up a few times. The chain employs TRBV24-1 and TRBJ2-2, with D perhaps matching TRBD1 (6 bases). With 1 base removed from V and 4 bases from J, the gap between germline ends came to 9 bases. The CDR3 runs 15 residues. CDR1 is KGHDR, CDR2 SFDVKD, per germline. CDR3 in DNA: TGTGCCACCAGTGATTTCACAGGGAGCACCGGGGAGCTGTTTTTT. It yields the protein CATSDFTGSTGELFF.

There are many counts of this clonotype. This chain connects TRBV27 to TRBJ1-1; D not certain. The CDR3 is made up of 11 amino acids. Deletions cut 6 bases from V and 8 bases from J, with 10 bases between. Germline assignment: CDR1 MNHEY and CDR2 SMNVEV (reference sequence). Here the CDR3 DNA reads TGTGCCAGCAGGGTTGGGCTAGAAGCTTTCTTT. It yields the protein CASRVGLEAFF.

In this sample, this clonotype turned up many times. The chain recombines TRBV29-1 with TRBJ2-2; no definite D call. Trimming removed 3 bases from V and 3 bases from J, with 14 bases in between. Looked up from germline, CDR1 is SQVTM and CDR2 is ANQGSEA. The CDR3 spans 15 residues. CDR3 sequence: CSVELQASHTGELFF. The CDR3 DNA reads TGCAGCGTTGAGTTGCAGGCGTCACACACCGGGGAGCTGTTTTTT.

This clonotype was seen at least ten times. The V and J genes are TRBV19 and TRBJ2-2, with a tentative D call TRBD1 (6 bases). The CDR3 sequence is 14 residues long. Germline CDR1 reads LNHDA; CDR2 reads SQIVND (reference sequence). V lost 9 bases to trimming and J lost 3 bases, with 14 bases between them. Here the CDR3 DNA reads TGTGCCAGCAGGGGAATTAGGTACACCGGGGAGCTGTTTTTT. The encoded protein is CASRGIRYTGELFF.

This clonotype has ten or more counts. The chain has TRBV6-1 and TRBJ2-1; 8 nucleotides match TRBD2. Trimming removed 1 base from V and 7 bases from J; junction bases left unmatched: 12. Per germline, CDR1 MNHNS and CDR2 SASEGT. The CDR3 runs to 17 residues. DNA for the CDR3: TGTGCCAGCAGTGAAGGGTTGACGGGAGGGATAAATAATGAGCAGTTCTTC. It yields the protein CASSEGLTGGINNEQFF.

V and J are TRBV7-3 and TRBJ2-5; perhaps D is TRBD1 or TRBD2 (6 bases each). The CDR3 totals 15 residues. Germline V lookup: CDR1 SGHTA, CDR2 FQGTGA. Trimming pared 1 base from V and 5 bases from J, leaving 14 bases between. The CDR3: CASSLKGGWRETQYF. CDR3 in DNA: TGTGCCAGCAGCTTAAAGGGGGGCTGGCGGGAGACCCAGTACTTC.

There are many counts of this clonotype. J is TRBJ2-6 and V is TRBV29-1, with D unresolved. CDR3 size: 13 residues. From germline, CDR1 is SQVTM and CDR2 ANQGSEA. The V gene lost 4 bases and the J gene lost 2 bases, with 6 bases spanning the gap. CDR3 bases: TGCAGCGTTGGTGGAACTGGGGCCAACGTCCTGACTTTC. This sequence encodes CSVGGTGANVLTF.

Many counts were recorded for this clonotype. The CDR3 sequence is CASSLSPAPKVETQYF. DNA of the CDR3: TGTGCCAGCAGCTTATCCCCCGCTCCTAAAGTGGAGACCCAGTACTTC. The V and J genes are TRBV7-8 and TRBJ2-5; no reliable D call. This CDR3 is 16 amino acids long. The V end was cut by 2 bases, the J end by 5 bases, with 18 bases between. Per the germline V gene, CDR1 is SGHVS and CDR2 is FQNEAQ.

This clonotype was seen repeatedly, ten times or more. This rearrangement joins TRBV18 to TRBJ2-7; perhaps TRBD2 as D (6 bases). Per germline, CDR1 KGHSH and CDR2 LQKENI. This CDR3 region has 15 residues. The V end was cut by 0 bases, the J end by 1 base, with 10 bases between. The CDR3 DNA follows: TGTGCCAGCTCACCACCGACGCTAGCGTCCTACGAGCAGTACTTC. Protein product: CASSPPTLASYEQYF.

At least ten counts were recorded for this clonotype. The chain employs TRBV3-1 and TRBJ2-1, with D possibly TRBD2 on 6 matching bases. Trimming stripped 5 bases from V and 0 bases from J, with 14 bases between. Germline V gene sequence: CDR1 LGHDT, CDR2 YNNKEL (reference sequence). The CDR3 contains 16 residues. DNA for the CDR3: TGTGCCAGCAGCGTTATAGCGGAAAGCTCCTACAATGAGCAGTTCTTC. This encodes CASSVIAESSYNEQFF.

Many counts were recorded for this clonotype. This chain uses TRBV4-1 with TRBJ2-7; D remains unclear. The CDR3 length is 17 residues. Germline V gene lookup returns CDR1 MGHRA and CDR2 YSYEKL. Trimming shortened V by 6 bases and J by 3 bases, and 24 bases separated the two germline ends. For the CDR3, the DNA is TGCGCCAGCAGTAACACCCGAGAGGCTCGTGCTCTCTACGAGCAGTACTTC. Translation: CASSNTREARALYEQYF.

This chain links TRBV4-1 with TRBJ2-7, with 9 bases lining up with TRBD1. V lost 3 bases, J lost 5 bases, and 5 bases stayed unmatched. Germline-derived CDR1 and CDR2 are MGHRA and YSYEKL. The CDR3 extends over 14 amino acids. This chain's CDR3 is CASSHGTGTDEQYF. CDR3 sequence (DNA): TGCGCCAGCAGCCACGGGACAGGGACGGACGAGCAGTACTTC.

In this sample, this clonotype turned up a few times. The J gene is TRBJ2-1, the V gene TRBV6-1, with 8 bases aligning to TRBD1. CDR1 is MNHNS and CDR2 is SASEGT in the germline V gene. The V segment lost 7 bases and the J segment 8 bases; nucleotides outside the gene matches: 16. The CDR3 totals 16 residues. CDR3 residues: CASIKRGDRNRDEQFF. Written as DNA, the CDR3 is TGTGCCAGCATCAAAAGAGGGGACAGGAACAGGGATGAGCAGTTCTTC.

A single count supports this clonotype. Just one base apart from a much larger clone, this may be a read error. The chain combines TRBV3-1 with TRBJ2-1; the D gene is possibly TRBD2 (5 bases). The CDR3 spans 15 residues. The germline CDR1 and CDR2 sequences are LGHDT and YNNKEL (reference sequence). V was pared by 4 bases and J by 6 bases, with 16 bases between. The CDR3: CASSRDGKGCNEQFF. The CDR3 nucleotides read TGTGCCAGCAGCCGAGACGGGAAGGGCTGCAATGAGCAGTTCTTC.

Ten or more counts support this clonotype. The chain combines TRBV2 with TRBJ2-1; D is perhaps TRBD1 or TRBD2 (5 bases each). Germline V lookup: CDR1 SNHLY, CDR2 FYNNEI. V was pared by 4 bases and J by 0 bases, with 25 bases between. The CDR3 contains 20 residues. CDR3 sequence (DNA): TGTGCCAGCAGTGTCACACCGGGACCCCATCGGGGAAACTCCTACAATGAGCAGTTCTTC. This translates into CASSVTPGPHRGNSYNEQFF. Using reference TRBV2 and TRBJ2-1 for the parts outside the CDR3, the full variable domain is EPEVTQTPSHQVTQMGQEVILRCVPISNHLYFYWYRQILGQKVEFLVSFYNNEISEKSEIFDDQFSVERPDGSNFTLKIRSTKLEDSAMYFCASSVTPGPHRGNSYNEQFFGPGTRLTVL.

This clonotype was counted a few times. The rearrangement links TRBV6-6 to TRBJ1-3, with 9 bases fitting TRBD1. The CDR3 consists of 15 residues. Germline CDR1 MNHNY, CDR2 SVGAGI (reference sequence). Germline trimming cut 7 bases from V and 1 base from J; bases unmatched to any gene: 5. The CDR3 nucleotides read TGTGCCAGCATCGAGGGACAGGGATCTGGAAACACCATATATTTT. It specifies CASIEGQGSGNTIYF.

This clonotype has only a few counts. The V gene is TRBV7-3, the J gene TRBJ1-2; 8 bases are shared with TRBD1. Looked up from germline, CDR1 is SGHTA and CDR2 is FQGTGA. The J segment lost 8 bases and the V segment lost 5 bases, leaving 13 bases of the junction unmatched. This CDR3 region has 15 residues. CDR3 in DNA: TGTGCCAGCAGCCCCTTTCACGGACAGGGAAACGGCTACACCTTC. Translating it yields CASSPFHGQGNGYTF. The full variable domain, rest sourced from reference TRBV7-3 and TRBJ1-2, is GAGVSQTPSNKVTEKGKYVELRCDPISGHTALYWYRQSLGQGPEFLIYFQGTGAADDSGLPNDRFFAVRPEGSVSTLKIQRTERGDSAVYLCASSPFHGQGNGYTFGSGTRLTVV.